Shown below are 14 T cell receptor beta chains from a single sample sequenced in a study of cytotoxic CD8 clonotypes in ibrutinib-treated CLL. Only in-frame clones appear in the TCRdb table, and some are missing; sequencing was by immunoSEQ multiplex PCR. The sample has 250,000 to 350,000 clones, 60% to 80% seen once; the top ten hold about 5.3%. Sequenced material: PBMCs, taken at disease progression, from a patient treated with ibrutinib. All receptors derive from a human donor with chronic lymphocytic leukemia.

V is TRBV7-3 and J is TRBJ2-3; D unclear. Germline V gene data show CDR1 as SGHTA and CDR2 as FQGTGA. This CDR3 region has 13 residues. Trimming pared 4 bases from V and 4 bases from J, leaving 9 bases between. For the CDR3, the DNA is TGTGCCAGCAGCTCCTATAGTCCAGATACGCAGTATTTT. Its translation is CASSSYSPDTQYF. The full variable domain, its missing parts supplied by reference TRBV7-3 and TRBJ2-3, is GAGVSQTPSNKVTEKGKYVELRCDPISGHTALYWYRQSLGQGPEFLIYFQGTGAADDSGLPNDRFFAVRPEGSVSTLKIQRTERGDSAVYLCASSSYSPDTQYFGPGTRLTVL.

This chain joins TRBV9 and TRBJ2-7, with TRBD2 as a possible D gene (5 bases). Looked up from germline, CDR1 is SGDLS and CDR2 is YYNGEE. The CDR3 consists of 12 residues. Trimming left V 3 bases short and J 6 bases short, with 10 bases between. This chain's CDR3 is CASSDPRGEQYF. Written as DNA, the CDR3 is TGTGCCAGCAGCGACCCACGGGGCGAGCAGTACTTC. The full variable domain, with the rest looked up from reference TRBV9 and TRBJ2-7, is DSGVTQTPKHLITATGQRVTLRCSPRSGDLSVYWYQQSLDQGLQFLIQYYNGEERAKGNILERFSAQQFPDLHSELNLSSLELGDSALYFCASSDPRGEQYFGPGTRLTVT.

The CDR3 here is CASSLGGSYNEQFF. In nucleotides, the CDR3 is TGTGCCAGCAGCCTTGGCGGCTCCTACAATGAGCAGTTCTTC. The chain is built from TRBV11-3 and TRBJ2-1; D is uncertain. This CDR3 has 14 residues. Germline V gene sequence: CDR1 SGHNT, CDR2 YENEEA. The V end was cut by 5 bases, the J end by 0 bases, with 8 bases between. Filled out from reference TRBV11-3 and TRBJ2-1, the complete variable domain reads EAGVVQSPRYKIIEKKQPVAFWCNPISGHNTLYWYLQNLGQGPELLIRYENEEAVDDSQLPKDRFSAERLKGVDSTLKIQPAELGDSAVYLCASSLGGSYNEQFFGPGTRLTVL.

This clone was picked up one time. This chain links TRBV12-5 with TRBJ2-7; 8 bases map to TRBD2. CDR1 LGHNT and CDR2 FRNRAP come from the germline V gene. The V gene end was trimmed by 9 bases and the J gene end by 3 bases; junction bases not matched to a gene: 7. This CDR3 has 13 amino acids. The CDR3 loop reads CASTSGAIYEQYF. CDR3 in DNA: TGTGCTAGCACTAGCGGTGCCATCTACGAGCAGTACTTC.

The V and J genes are TRBV7-2 and TRBJ1-5; 7 nucleotides line up with TRBD1. The CDR3 sequence is 14 residues long. Germline CDR1 and CDR2: SGHTA and FQGNSA. V shed 5 bases and J 4 bases; nucleotides not matched to a gene: 5. CDR3 region: CASSPRQGNQPQHF. The CDR3 bases are TGTGCCAGCAGCCCCAGACAGGGTAATCAGCCCCAGCATTTT.

J is TRBJ1-1 and V is TRBV5-5, with D maybe TRBD1 (5 bases). Trimming took off 4 bases at V and 1 base at J, with 11 bases between the two ends. CDR1 and CDR2 (germline): SGHKS, YYEKEE (reference sequence). This CDR3 is 14 amino acids long. The DNA for the CDR3 is TGTGCCAGCAGCCTGTTACAGGCGAACACTGAAGCTTTCTTT. Its translation: CASSLLQANTEAFF.

This clone showed up just once. V usage is TRBV7-2 and J usage is TRBJ2-5; D ambiguous. The CDR3 has 16 residues. V lost 5 bases and J 4 bases, leaving 20 bases between the germline ends. Germline V gene data show CDR1 as SGHTA and CDR2 as FQGNSA. The CDR3 is CASSPIHSPRTETQYF. CDR3 bases: TGTGCCAGCAGCCCCATACATTCACCCCGGACAGAGACCCAGTACTTC.

The rearrangement joins TRBV4-1 to TRBJ1-2; D unclear. Trimming pared 1 base from V and 2 bases from J, leaving 14 bases between. This CDR3 is built from 16 residues. Germline CDR1 MGHRA, CDR2 YSYEKL. DNA for the CDR3: TGCGCCAGCAGCCAAGTAGTCGTAGGACGGAACTATGGCTACACCTTC. Translating gives CASSQVVVGRNYGYTF.

This chain uses TRBV6-5 with TRBJ2-1; tentatively, D is TRBD1 (6 bases). CDR1 is MNHEY, CDR2 SVGAGI, per germline. Trimming took off 2 bases at V and 1 base at J, with 9 bases between the two ends. The CDR3 covers 15 residues. This chain's CDR3 is CASSYTDSSYNEQFF. DNA of the CDR3: TGTGCCAGCAGTTACACGGACAGTTCCTACAATGAGCAGTTCTTC.

This clone showed up just once. The chain links TRBV11-2 to TRBJ2-2; possible D gene TRBD1, 5 bases. The germline CDR1 and CDR2 sequences are SGHAT and FQNNGV. V was shortened by 2 bases and J by 4 bases, with 11 bases between the two germline ends. The CDR3 runs 15 residues. This CDR3 is CASSLSGRGTGELFF. The CDR3 DNA sequence: TGTGCCAGCAGCTTATCAGGGCGTGGCACCGGGGAGCTGTTTTTT.

The genes are TRBV2 and TRBJ1-6; possible D gene TRBD1, 5 bases. From germline, CDR1 is SNHLY and CDR2 FYNNEI. V lost 9 bases to trimming and J lost 8 bases, with 11 bases between them. The CDR3 contains 12 residues. The CDR3 DNA reads TGTGCCAGGGGGACGGCCGATTCACCCCTCCACTTT. As protein: CARGTADSPLHF.

CDR3 sequence: CASSSRGGPQETQYF. The CDR3 nucleotides read TGTGCCAGCAGCTCCCGTGGAGGCCCACAAGAGACCCAGTACTTC. The chain links TRBV7-3 to TRBJ2-5, with D tentatively TRBD2 (5 bases). CDR1 is SGHTA and CDR2 is FQGTGA in the germline V gene. The V gene lost 4 bases and the J gene lost 2 bases, with 14 bases spanning the gap. The CDR3 extends over 15 amino acids.

The V call is TRBV4-1, the J call TRBJ2-7; the D gene could be TRBD1 or TRBD2 (5 bases each). Trimming stripped 4 bases from V and 4 bases from J, with 17 bases between. CDR3 length equals 15 residues. CDR1 and CDR2 (germline): MGHRA, YSYEKL. This CDR3 reads CASSRTGTAVYEQYF. The CDR3 region has the DNA TGCGCCAGCAGCCGCACGGGGACGGCCGTTTACGAGCAGTACTTC.

This chain joins TRBV27 and TRBJ2-7; 7 bases agree with TRBD2. The CDR3 has 13 residues. The V and J ends lost 2 bases and 2 bases, in that order; junction bases with no gene match: 0. Germline assignment: CDR1 MNHEY and CDR2 SMNVEV (reference sequence). CDR3 nucleotide sequence: TGTGCCAGCAGTTTAGGGAGGGCCTACGAGCAGTACTTC. This codes for CASSLGRAYEQYF.